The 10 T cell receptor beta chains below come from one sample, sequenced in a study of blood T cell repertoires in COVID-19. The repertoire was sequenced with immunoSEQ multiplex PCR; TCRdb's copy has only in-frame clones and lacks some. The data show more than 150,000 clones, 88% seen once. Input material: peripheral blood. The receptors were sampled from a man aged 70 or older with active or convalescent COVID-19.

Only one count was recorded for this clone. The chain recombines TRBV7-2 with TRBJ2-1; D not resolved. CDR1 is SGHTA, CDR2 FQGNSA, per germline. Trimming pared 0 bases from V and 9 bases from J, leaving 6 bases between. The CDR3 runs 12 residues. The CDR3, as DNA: TGTGCCAGCAGCTTAGCGTTGGCTGAGCAGTTCTTC. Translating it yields CASSLALAEQFF.

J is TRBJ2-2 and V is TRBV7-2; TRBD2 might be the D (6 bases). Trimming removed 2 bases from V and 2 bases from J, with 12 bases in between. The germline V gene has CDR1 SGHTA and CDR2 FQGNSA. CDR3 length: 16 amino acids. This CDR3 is CASSLNGGSNTGELFF. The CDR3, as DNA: TGTGCCAGCAGCTTAAATGGGGGGTCCAACACCGGGGAGCTGTTTTTT.

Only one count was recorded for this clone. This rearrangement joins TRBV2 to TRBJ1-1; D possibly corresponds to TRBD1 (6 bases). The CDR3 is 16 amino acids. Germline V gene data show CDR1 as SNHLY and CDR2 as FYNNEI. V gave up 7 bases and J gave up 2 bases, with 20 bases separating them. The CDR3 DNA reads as TGTGCCAGCACCTTGGACAGCAATGTCCTTAACACTGAAGCTTTCTTT. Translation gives CASTLDSNVLNTEAFF.

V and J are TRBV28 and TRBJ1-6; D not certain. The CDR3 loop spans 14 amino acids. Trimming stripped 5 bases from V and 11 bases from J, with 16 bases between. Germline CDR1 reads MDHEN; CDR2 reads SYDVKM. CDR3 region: CASSPGPPTTPLHF. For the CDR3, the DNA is TGTGCCAGCAGTCCGGGTCCTCCAACCACACCCCTCCACTTT.

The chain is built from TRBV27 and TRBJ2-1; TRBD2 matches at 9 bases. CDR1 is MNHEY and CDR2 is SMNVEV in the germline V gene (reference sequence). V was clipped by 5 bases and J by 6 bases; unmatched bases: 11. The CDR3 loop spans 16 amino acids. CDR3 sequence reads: CASSPRPSGAINEQFF. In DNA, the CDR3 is TGTGCCAGCAGTCCCCGCCCTAGCGGGGCAATCAATGAGCAGTTCTTC.

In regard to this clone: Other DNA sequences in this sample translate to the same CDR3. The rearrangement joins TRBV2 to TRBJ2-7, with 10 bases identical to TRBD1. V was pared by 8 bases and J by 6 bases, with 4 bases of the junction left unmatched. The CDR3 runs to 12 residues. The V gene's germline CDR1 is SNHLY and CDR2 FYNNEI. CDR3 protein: CASRQGAGEQYF. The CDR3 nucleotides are TGTGCCAGCCGACAGGGGGCCGGCGAGCAGTACTTC.

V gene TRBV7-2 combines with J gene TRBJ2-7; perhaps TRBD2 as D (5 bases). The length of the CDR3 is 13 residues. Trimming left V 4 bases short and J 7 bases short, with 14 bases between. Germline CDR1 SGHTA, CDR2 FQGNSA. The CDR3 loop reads CASSSWTVGEQYF. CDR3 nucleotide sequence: TGTGCCAGCAGCTCCTGGACTGTCGGGGAGCAGTACTTC. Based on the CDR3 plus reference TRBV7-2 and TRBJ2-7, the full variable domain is GAGVSQSPSNKVTEKGKDVELRCDPISGHTALYWYRQSLGQGLEFLIYFQGNSAPDKSGLPSDRFSAERTGGSVSTLTIQRTQQEDSAVYLCASSSWTVGEQYFGPGTRLTVT.

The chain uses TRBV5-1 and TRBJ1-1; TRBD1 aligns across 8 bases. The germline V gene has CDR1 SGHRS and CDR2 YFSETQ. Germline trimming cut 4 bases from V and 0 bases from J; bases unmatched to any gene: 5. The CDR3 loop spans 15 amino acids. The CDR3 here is CASSDSTGVNTEAFF. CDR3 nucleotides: TGCGCCAGCAGCGACTCGACAGGGGTGAACACTGAAGCTTTCTTT.

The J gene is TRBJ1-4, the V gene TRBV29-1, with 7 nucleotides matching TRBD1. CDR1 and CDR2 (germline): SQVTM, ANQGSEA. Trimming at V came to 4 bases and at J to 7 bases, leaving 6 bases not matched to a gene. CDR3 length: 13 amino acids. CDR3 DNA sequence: TGCAGCGTTGTAGAGGGGGCGAGTGAAAAACTGTTTTTT. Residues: CSVVEGASEKLFF.

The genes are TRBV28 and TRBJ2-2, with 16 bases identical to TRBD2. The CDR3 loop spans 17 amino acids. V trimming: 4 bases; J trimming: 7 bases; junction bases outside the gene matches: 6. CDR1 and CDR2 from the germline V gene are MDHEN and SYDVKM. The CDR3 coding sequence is TGTGCCAGCAGTTCCCCGGGACTAGCGGGAGGGAGCGGGGAGCTGTTTTTT. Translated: CASSSPGLAGGSGELFF.